One sample yielded the 2 T cell receptor beta chains listed below, sequenced in a study of cytotoxic CD8 clonotypes in ibrutinib-treated CLL. The table came from immunoSEQ multiplex PCR; TCRdb's copy has only in-frame clones and leaves some out. This sample yields around 140,000 clones, of which about 80% are seen a single time; about 4.7% belongs to the top ten. This specimen consisted of PBMCs, obtained after 24 months of ibrutinib treatment. All receptors come from a human donor with chronic lymphocytic leukemia.

This clone was detected once. The DNA of the CDR3 is TGTGCCAGCAGCTTGAAAAGTACCAGCACCTACGAGCAGTACTTC. Its translation is CASSLKSTSTYEQYF. This chain connects TRBV5-6 to TRBJ2-7; no clear D. Germline lookup yields CDR1 SGHDT and CDR2 YYEEEE. V lost 1 base, J lost 2 bases, and 13 bases lay in between. The CDR3 runs 15 residues.

The chain carries TRBV6-1 and TRBJ2-7; D uncertain. The V gene's germline CDR1 is MNHNS and CDR2 SASEGT. This CDR3 has 13 amino acids. V was trimmed by 0 bases and J by 4 bases, leaving 7 bases between them. The CDR3 protein is CASSEAAAYEQYF. CDR3 bases: TGTGCCAGCAGTGAAGCGGCCGCTTACGAGCAGTACTTC.